Listed below are T cell receptor beta chains from one sample, sequenced in a study of blood T cell repertoires in COVID-19. Using immunoSEQ multiplex PCR, the repertoire was profiled, and TCRdb retains in-frame clones only, with some absent. Of 200,000 to 250,000 clones in the sample, roughly 90% were seen once. Sequencing was performed on peripheral blood. The receptors originated from a woman in her sixties or seventies with acute or convalescent COVID-19. Each CDR3 is given with its conserved first and last residue. The D gene is left open where the match is weak. The size entry is marked missing in some rows and otherwise reads once, few, many or a size class.

TRBD1,TRBJ2-7,TRBV18,NA,TGTGCCAGCTCACCACCCCAGCTCGGGACAGGGGTCTACGAGCAGTACTTC,CASSPPQLGTGVYEQYF
TRBD1,TRBJ2-3,TRBV5-6,once,TGTGCCAGCAGCTTAGGGGTCCAGGGGGCGCGGAGCACAGATACGCAGTATTTT,CASSLGVQGARSTDTQYF
NA,TRBJ2-5,TRBV19,NA,TGTGCCAGTAGTACAAGGGGGATCCTAGAGACCCAGTACTTC,CASSTRGILETQYF
NA,TRBJ2-1,TRBV5-1,NA,TGCGCCAGCAGCTTTACAGGCTCCTACAATGAGCAGTTCTTC,CASSFTGSYNEQFF
NA,TRBJ2-2,TRBV30,NA,TGTGCCTGGGGTCGCGGGGGACAAAACACCGGGGAGCTGTTTTTT,CAWGRGGQNTGELFF
TRBD1,TRBJ1-5,TRBV27,NA,TGTGCCAGCAGGCCCCGGACAGGGGGGGAGTCTCAGCCCCAGCATTTT,CASRPRTGGESQPQHF
NA,TRBJ2-1,TRBV28,NA,TGTGCCAGCAGTTCCTACAGTACCTACAATGAGCAGTTCTTC,CASSSYSTYNEQFF
TRBD1,TRBJ2-2,TRBV18,few,TGTGCCAGCTCACCTCGAATCCCGGGACAGCAAAAGAACACCGGGGAGCTGTTTTTT,CASSPRIPGQQKNTGELFF
NA,TRBJ1-4,TRBV30,NA,TGTGCCTGGAGTGTAAGCCGGGTTCATGAGGAAAAACTGTTTTTT,CAWSVSRVHEEKLFF
TRBD1,TRBJ2-1,TRBV19,NA,TGTGCCAGTAGAAAAAAGGGACAGGGGGCGGCTAGCGGGAGTGGGGATGAGCAGTTCTTC,CASRKKGQGAASGSGDEQFF
NA,TRBJ2-1,TRBV6-2/TRBV6-3,few,TGTGCCAGCAGTTACCTTAACAATGAGCAGTTCTTC,CASSYLNNEQFF
NA,TRBJ2-5,TRBV7-8,NA,TGTGCCAGCAGCTTGGACCAGCCCGGGACTGGGGAGACCCAGTACTTC,CASSLDQPGTGETQYF
TRBD2,TRBJ2-1,TRBV4-1,NA,TGCGCCAGCAGCCAAGATCCCGGGACTAGCGTCCTGGCCTACAATGAGCAGTTCTTC,CASSQDPGTSVLAYNEQFF
TRBD2,TRBJ2-7,TRBV2,NA,TGTGCCAGCAGGGGGGGACTAGCGGGAGCCTCCTACGAGCAGTACTTC,CASRGGLAGASYEQYF
NA,TRBJ1-5,TRBV6-5,NA,TGTGCCAGCAGCAGACAGACCAATCAGCCCCAGCATTTT,CASSRQTNQPQHF